Below, 26 T cell receptor beta chains from the same sample are listed, as sequenced in a study of T cell responses to AZD1222 COVID-19 vaccine. Assay: immunoSEQ multiplex PCR; the TCRdb copy retains only in-frame clones and omits some. The table has about 150,000 clones, 75% to 95% seen once. The input for sequencing was peripheral blood, taken on day 0 of AZD1222 vaccination. The receptors shown here come from an adult in good health.

V usage is TRBV5-1 and J usage is TRBJ1-2, with 7 bases that match TRBD1. V lost 4 bases and J lost 4; bases outside the gene matches: 10. CDR1 is SGHRS and CDR2 is YFSETQ in the germline V gene. The CDR3 extends over 15 amino acids. This CDR3 reads CASSLGTAGVYGYTF. The CDR3, as DNA: TGCGCCAGCAGCCTAGGGACAGCAGGAGTCTATGGCTACACCTTC.

This chain links TRBV28 with TRBJ2-1; TRBD2 agrees at 13 bases. This CDR3 is built from 16 residues. The germline CDR1 and CDR2 sequences are MDHEN and SYDVKM. V gave up 3 bases and J gave up 6 bases; unmatched junction bases: 5. The CDR3 loop is CASSFPGLAGVNEQFF. The DNA for the CDR3 is TGTGCCAGCAGTTTCCCCGGACTAGCGGGAGTCAATGAGCAGTTCTTC.

V usage is TRBV29-1 and J usage is TRBJ2-2, with 7 bases identical to TRBD1. CDR1 SQVTM and CDR2 ANQGSEA come from the germline V gene. The V and J ends lost 0 bases and 6 bases, in that order; junction bases with no gene match: 4. The CDR3 extends over 14 amino acids. CDR3 protein: CSVEDRGRPGELFF. Written as DNA, the CDR3 is TGCAGCGTTGAAGATAGGGGGCGCCCCGGGGAGCTGTTTTTT.

The chain carries TRBV6-5 and TRBJ1-4; D remains ambiguous. CDR3 length equals 14 residues. CDR1 and CDR2 (germline): MNHEY, SVGAGI. With 4 bases removed from V and 7 bases from J, the gap between germline ends came to 13 bases. CDR3 DNA sequence: TGTGCCAGCAGTTCTGGCCGGGGAGGTGAAAAACTGTTTTTT. It encodes CASSSGRGGEKLFF.

This clone was seen a single time. The rearrangement links TRBV7-9 to TRBJ2-7; tentatively, D is TRBD2 (6 bases). CDR1 SEHNR and CDR2 FQNEAQ come from the germline V gene (reference sequence). The length of the CDR3 is 16 residues. The ends were cut back, 2 bases at V and 0 bases at J, with 14 bases in the middle. The CDR3 DNA reads as TGTGCCAGCAGCTTACCCCGACTAGGAAACTCCTACGAGCAGTACTTC. As protein: CASSLPRLGNSYEQYF.

The chain carries TRBV28 and TRBJ2-5, with TRBD2 identical over 11 bases. The V and J ends lost 4 bases and 2 bases, in that order; junction bases with no gene match: 9. The CDR3 is 17 residues long. Per germline, CDR1 MDHEN and CDR2 SYDVKM. The CDR3 is CASSSPGTSGLQETQYF. In DNA form, the CDR3 reads TGTGCCAGCAGTTCCCCCGGGACTAGCGGCCTACAAGAGACCCAGTACTTC.

V is TRBV19 and J is TRBJ2-7, with D maybe TRBD1 (5 bases). V was shortened by 5 bases and J by 0 bases, with 14 bases between the two germline ends. This CDR3 region has 15 residues. CDR1 is LNHDA, CDR2 SQIVND, per germline (reference sequence). The CDR3 bases are TGTGCCAGTAGTCCCCCAGACAGAAGCTCCTACGAGCAGTACTTC. Translated: CASSPPDRSSYEQYF.

The V call is TRBV11-2, the J call TRBJ2-4; 7 nucleotides match TRBD2. The V gene's germline CDR1 is SGHAT and CDR2 FQNNGV. V was clipped by 1 base and J by 6 bases; unmatched bases: 3. The CDR3 is made up of 14 amino acids. CDR3 sequence: CASSLVGGRNIQYF. DNA for the CDR3: TGTGCCAGCAGCTTAGTCGGGGGGAGAAACATTCAGTACTTC.

The gene calls are TRBV29-1 and TRBJ1-5; D may be TRBD1 (6 bases). Germline CDR1 reads SQVTM; CDR2 reads ANQGSEA. Trimming left V 5 bases short and J 7 bases short, with 15 bases between. The CDR3 has 13 residues. The CDR3 sequence is CSVLTGFGQPQHF. For the CDR3, the DNA is TGCAGCGTTTTAACAGGGTTCGGCCAGCCCCAGCATTTT.

This chain connects TRBV28 to TRBJ2-1; 8 bases fit TRBD2. The V and J ends lost 2 bases and 7 bases, in that order; junction bases with no gene match: 4. There are 14 residues in the CDR3. Looked up from germline, CDR1 is MDHEN and CDR2 is SYDVKM. The CDR3 nucleotides are TGTGCCAGCAGTTTAACTAGCGGAGTAAATGAGCAGTTCTTC. This gives the protein CASSLTSGVNEQFF.

The chain combines TRBV27 with TRBJ1-6; maybe TRBD1 (6 bases). The CDR3 has 13 residues. Trimming took off 6 bases at V and 10 bases at J, with 13 bases between the two ends. Germline V lookup: CDR1 MNHEY, CDR2 SMNVEV (reference sequence). The CDR3 spells CASRNREGSPLHF. The CDR3, as DNA: TGTGCCAGCAGGAACAGGGAAGGGTCACCCCTCCACTTT.

This clone occurred a few times. The V gene is TRBV4-1, the J gene TRBJ2-7; the D gene is possibly TRBD2 (6 bases). CDR3 length: 15 residues. With 0 bases removed from V and 4 bases from J, the gap between germline ends came to 13 bases. Germline-derived CDR1 and CDR2 are MGHRA and YSYEKL. CDR3 bases: TGCGCCAGCAGCCAAGACACGGGAGTCATGTACGAGCAGTACTTC. Translation gives CASSQDTGVMYEQYF.

This sequence joins TRBV6-5 and TRBJ1-6; no firm D call. Trimming took 5 bases from V and 5 from J, leaving 10 bases between them. CDR3 length equals 14 residues. The germline V gene has CDR1 MNHEY and CDR2 SVGAGI. CDR3 loop: CASSPRRDNSPLHF. Here the CDR3 DNA reads TGTGCCAGCAGTCCCCGTAGGGATAATTCACCCCTCCACTTT.

CDR3 in DNA: TGTGCCAGCAGCCTAACCCCTGGGACAGGCAGGGGAGCTTTCTTT. This translates into CASSLTPGTGRGAFF. This chain connects TRBV27 to TRBJ1-1; 8 nucleotides align to TRBD1. The trim removed 6 bases at V and 10 bases at J, leaving 16 bases unmatched. Germline values: CDR1 MNHEY, CDR2 SMNVEV (reference sequence). The CDR3 is made up of 15 amino acids.

The chain has TRBV24-1 and TRBJ2-6; TRBD1 is a possible D gene (6 bases). The germline V gene encodes CDR1 KGHDR and CDR2 SFDVKD. CDR3 length equals 17 residues. With 4 bases removed from V and 0 bases from J, the gap between germline ends came to 12 bases. CDR3 sequence (DNA): TGTGCCACCAGTGAGGGGACATCGATCTCTGGGGCCAACGTCCTGACTTTC. This translates into CATSEGTSISGANVLTF.

The chain combines TRBV29-1 with TRBJ2-3; 8 positions agree with TRBD2. The length of the CDR3 is 15 residues. V lost 6 bases, J lost 0 bases, and 8 bases stayed unmatched. Germline V gives CDR1 SQVTM, CDR2 ANQGSEA. The CDR3 is CSVGLAGASTDTQYF. The CDR3 DNA sequence: TGCAGCGTCGGACTAGCCGGTGCTAGCACAGATACGCAGTATTTT.

V usage is TRBV10-3 and J usage is TRBJ2-7; no clear D. This CDR3 region has 12 residues. CDR1 and CDR2 (germline): ENHRY, SYGVKD. Trimming removed 4 bases at V and 1 base at J, with 5 bases between. The CDR3 is CAISALSYEQYF. As DNA, the CDR3 is TGTGCCATCAGTGCATTGTCCTACGAGCAGTACTTC.

V usage is TRBV14 and J usage is TRBJ1-1; TRBD1 might be the D (5 bases). This CDR3 is 14 amino acids long. Germline V gene lookup returns CDR1 SGHDN and CDR2 FVKESK. With 0 bases removed from V and 6 bases from J, the gap between germline ends came to 11 bases. The CDR3 bases are TGTGCCAGCAGCCAAGATGATCTAGGGGCTGAAGCTTTCTTT. Its protein is CASSQDDLGAEAFF.

The rearrangement links TRBV20-1 to TRBJ2-3; D remains ambiguous. There are 11 residues in the CDR3. V was shortened by 5 bases and J by 3 bases, with 6 bases between the two germline ends. The germline gives CDR1 DFQATT, CDR2 SNEGSKA (reference sequence). The CDR3 protein is CSAPRTDTQYF. In DNA form, the CDR3 reads TGCAGTGCTCCTAGGACAGATACGCAGTATTTT.

This chain uses TRBV9 with TRBJ2-3; 9 bases map to TRBD1. This CDR3 has 13 residues. Per the germline V gene, CDR1 is SGDLS and CDR2 is YYNGEE. J gave up 6 bases and V 6 bases, and 5 bases lay outside the gene matches. In DNA, the CDR3 is TGTGCCAGCAACAGGGGGCAGGGGGATACGCAGTATTTT. Protein sequence: CASNRGQGDTQYF.

The rearrangement uses TRBV30 and TRBJ2-1, with 7 bases lining up with TRBD2. CDR3 length: 16 residues. The germline V gene encodes CDR1 GTSNPN and CDR2 SVGIG (reference sequence). J gave up 0 bases and V 1 base, and 6 bases lay outside the gene matches. In DNA, the CDR3 is TGTGCCTGGAGTGGACCTAGCGGACACTCCTACAATGAGCAGTTCTTC. Translating gives CAWSGPSGHSYNEQFF.

The CDR3 loop is CASSQESDRTYEQYF. The CDR3 DNA sequence: TGCGCCAGCAGCCAAGAGTCAGACAGGACCTACGAGCAGTACTTC. The chain combines TRBV4-1 with TRBJ2-7; D perhaps matches TRBD1 (6 bases). CDR1 and CDR2 (germline): MGHRA, YSYEKL. Trimming left V 0 bases short and J 2 bases short, with 11 bases between. The CDR3 is made up of 15 amino acids.

This chain uses TRBV3-1 (or the pseudogene TRBV3-2) with TRBJ1-2; D is perhaps TRBD1 (5 bases). The CDR3 has 14 residues. Per the germline V gene, CDR1 is LGHDT and CDR2 is YNNKEL (reference sequence). V was clipped by 7 bases and J by 4 bases, with 16 bases between them. The CDR3: CASTPGTVVYGYTF. DNA of the CDR3: TGTGCCAGCACCCCGGGGACGGTAGTCTATGGCTACACCTTC.

V usage is TRBV6-2 or TRBV6-3 and J usage is TRBJ2-3; D is perhaps TRBD2 (6 bases). In germline, CDR1 is MNHEY, CDR2 SVGEGT. The CDR3 loop spans 16 amino acids. Trimming took 2 bases from V and 1 from J, leaving 13 bases between them. The CDR3 loop reads CASSYPREDGTDTQYF. The CDR3 DNA sequence: TGTGCCAGCAGTTACCCAAGGGAGGATGGCACAGATACGCAGTATTTT.

The chain links TRBV10-3 to TRBJ1-2, with D perhaps matching TRBD1 (6 bases). The germline CDR1 and CDR2 sequences are ENHRY and SYGVKD. The CDR3 sequence is 13 residues long. The V gene lost 4 bases and the J gene lost 7 bases, with 13 bases spanning the gap. The CDR3, as DNA: TGTGCCATCAGTGGGACAGCCTCCTCTGGCTACACCTTC. Amino acid sequence: CAISGTASSGYTF.

The rearrangement links TRBV4-3 to TRBJ2-1; D possibly corresponds to TRBD2 (6 bases). Germline lookup yields CDR1 LGHNA and CDR2 YSLEER. Trimming left V 0 bases short and J 4 bases short, with 22 bases between. There are 19 residues in the CDR3. This chain's CDR3 is CASSQDLGAGTTSYNEQFF. The CDR3 nucleotides are TGCGCCAGCAGCCAAGATTTAGGCGCAGGGACGACTAGTTACAATGAGCAGTTCTTC.